The 32 T cell receptor beta chains listed next were all sequenced from one sample in a study of blood T cells in healthy people across ages. The use of a sample-barcoded 5' primer and a J-beta primer mix characterized a second PCR of roughly 6 to 11 cycles. From the 5' RACE reads, TCRdb called clonotypes with MiXCR, one entry per CDR3 protein. The sample holds 700,000 or so distinct CDR3 sequences; 22% are singletons and the top ten take around a fifth. Sequenced: blood. The receptors originated from an older man in good health.

This clonotype was recorded a few times. The chain is built from TRBV3-1 and TRBJ1-1; D remains unclear. The length of the CDR3 is 14 residues. Germline loops: CDR1 LGHDT, CDR2 YNNKEL (reference sequence). Trimming stripped 2 bases from V and 1 base from J, with 8 bases between. CDR3 in amino acids: CASSQRRRNTEAFF. The CDR3 DNA sequence: TGTGCCAGCAGCCAACGGAGGAGGAACACTGAAGCTTTCTTT. Complete variable domain (other parts from reference TRBV3-1 and TRBJ1-1): DTAVSQTPKYLVTQMGNDKSIKCEQNLGHDTMYWYKQDSKKFLKIMFSYNNKELIINETVPNRFSPKSPDKAHLNLHINSLELGDSAVYFCASSQRRRNTEAFFGQGTRLTVV.

The V gene is TRBV10-3, the J gene TRBJ2-1; 7 nucleotides agree with TRBD2. Unmatched junction bases numbered 9, after V lost 2 bases and J lost 5 bases. Germline assignment: CDR1 ENHRY and CDR2 SYGVKD. The CDR3 length is 16 residues. CDR3 in amino acids: CAISEVSRTRDNEQFF. The CDR3 DNA follows: TGTGCCATCAGTGAGGTCTCTCGGACTAGGGACAATGAGCAGTTCTTC.

V and J are TRBV29-1 and TRBJ2-5; perhaps TRBD1 as D (6 bases). Germline values: CDR1 SQVTM, CDR2 ANQGSEA. This CDR3 has 15 amino acids. Trimming shortened V by 6 bases and J by 2 bases, and 19 bases separated the two germline ends. The CDR3 is CSVRGRSTAQETQYF. The CDR3 DNA sequence: TGCAGCGTCAGGGGCAGGTCGACGGCACAAGAGACCCAGTACTTC.

This clonotype was seen repeatedly, ten times or more. V usage is TRBV5-1 and J usage is TRBJ2-1; TRBD2 aligns across 7 bases. CDR3 length: 15 residues. Germline assignment: CDR1 SGHRS and CDR2 YFSETQ. With V trimmed by 0 bases and J by 6 bases, 6 bases remained unmatched. The DNA of the CDR3 is TGCGCCAGCAGCTTGGACACCGGGACTACCAATGAGCAGTTCTTC. Amino acid sequence: CASSLDTGTTNEQFF.

The rearrangement joins TRBV7-3 to TRBJ2-1; D gene ambiguous. Germline V gives CDR1 SGHTA, CDR2 FQGTGA. Trimming pared 5 bases from V and 0 bases from J, leaving 17 bases between. This CDR3 contains 17 residues. DNA of the CDR3: TGTGCCAGCAGCCAAGACGGCGCGCCTAGCTCCTACAATGAGCAGTTCTTC. This gives the protein CASSQDGAPSSYNEQFF. Full variable domain (missing parts from reference TRBV7-3 and TRBJ2-1): GAGVSQTPSNKVTEKGKYVELRCDPISGHTALYWYRQSLGQGPEFLIYFQGTGAADDSGLPNDRFFAVRPEGSVSTLKIQRTERGDSAVYLCASSQDGAPSSYNEQFFGPGTRLTVL.

This clonotype came up a few times. This chain links TRBV20-1 with TRBJ1-1; tentatively, D is TRBD1 (5 bases). The V gene's germline CDR1 is DFQATT and CDR2 SNEGSKA (reference sequence). V dropped 1 base and J dropped 3 bases, with 18 bases sitting between them. The CDR3 spans 16 residues. CDR3 bases: TGCAGTGCTAGAGGGGGCCGGTTGAGTTGGGACACTGAAGCTTTCTTT. Residues: CSARGGRLSWDTEAFF.

This clonotype showed up just a few times. The J gene is TRBJ2-5, the V gene TRBV25-1; tentative D call: TRBD2 (7 bases). The DNA end is more similar to TRBJ2-1, so the J call may be wrong. Germline V lookup: CDR1 MGHDK, CDR2 SYGVNS. The CDR3 is 13 residues long. Here the CDR3 reads CASTLGGRAEQFF. The CDR3 DNA is TGTGCCAGCACCCTCGGGGGGCGGGCTGAGCAGTTCTTC.

There are a few counts of this clonotype. The V gene is TRBV28, the J gene TRBJ1-2, with 8 bases fitting TRBD1. The CDR3 is made up of 16 amino acids. Germline CDR1 MDHEN, CDR2 SYDVKM. V trimming: 4 bases; J trimming: 2 bases; junction bases outside the gene matches: 9. The CDR3, as DNA: TGTGCCAGCAGTTCCCCCGGGACAGGCCGCAACTATGGCTACACCTTC. This encodes CASSSPGTGRNYGYTF.

The table lists this clonotype with many counts. The chain combines TRBV5-1 with TRBJ2-3; D unclear. The CDR3 sequence is 13 residues long. V was clipped by 0 bases and J by 3 bases, with 5 bases between them. Germline V CDR1 and CDR2: SGHRS, YFSETQ. The CDR3 here is CASSLEGTDTQYF. As DNA, the CDR3 is TGCGCCAGCAGCTTGGAAGGAACAGATACGCAGTATTTT.

This clonotype was picked up a small number of times. The chain couples TRBV18 to TRBJ2-5; 10 bases line up with TRBD1. The germline V gene has CDR1 KGHSH and CDR2 LQKENI. With V trimmed by 3 bases and J by 5 bases, 6 bases remained unmatched. The CDR3 is 15 amino acids. The CDR3 DNA follows: TGTGCCAGCTCACCTGGACAGGGGGGTTTTGAGACCCAGTACTTC. It codes for CASSPGQGGFETQYF.

This chain connects TRBV12-3 or TRBV12-4 to TRBJ2-2; 12 nucleotides agree with TRBD1. CDR3 length: 18 amino acids. V shed 0 bases and J 4 bases; nucleotides not matched to a gene: 6. DNA of the CDR3: TGTGCCAGCAGTTTAGCGGGGACAGGGGGCGCTTCCACCGGGGAGCTGTTTTTT. Residues: CASSLAGTGGASTGELFF.

The V call is TRBV4-1, the J call TRBJ2-7, with TRBD2 matching 10 bases. The better agreement between TRBJ2-1 and the DNA end casts doubt on the J call. CDR1 MGHRA and CDR2 YSYEKL come from the germline V gene. This CDR3 is 17 amino acids long. CDR3 sequence (DNA): TGCGCCAGCAGCCAAGACCGCCTAGCGGGGGCAAACAATGAGCAGTTCTTC. Its translation: CASSQDRLAGANNEQFF.

This clonotype has only a few counts. The chain couples TRBV3-1 to TRBJ2-1; no definite D call. Germline values: CDR1 LGHDT, CDR2 YNNKEL (reference sequence). The CDR3 is 13 amino acids. With 4 bases removed from V and 6 bases from J, the gap between germline ends came to 10 bases. The CDR3 here is CASSPPARNEQFF. The CDR3 DNA reads as TGTGCCAGCAGCCCACCGGCCCGCAATGAGCAGTTCTTC.

V gene TRBV12-3 or TRBV12-4 combines with J gene TRBJ2-2; D is unresolved. With 6 bases removed from V and 12 bases from J, the gap between germline ends came to 11 bases. The CDR3 spans 11 residues. CDR3 DNA sequence: TGTGCCAGCAGAGGCGACCTGAAGCTGTTTTTT. Translated, it gives CASRGDLKLFF.

The J gene is TRBJ1-1, the V gene TRBV28; D is uncertain. Germline lookup yields CDR1 MDHEN and CDR2 SYDVKM. Trimming removed 6 bases at V and 0 bases at J, with 14 bases between. The CDR3 covers 15 residues. The CDR3 DNA sequence: TGTGCCAGCAGCCGCCTGGGCCCCTTGAACACTGAAGCTTTCTTT. It is translated as CASSRLGPLNTEAFF.

The rearrangement joins TRBV20-1 to TRBJ2-3, with 9 nucleotides matching TRBD1. Unmatched junction bases numbered 9, after V lost 1 base and J lost 1 base. Germline V CDR1 and CDR2: DFQATT, SNEGSKA (reference sequence). This CDR3 has 17 amino acids. The CDR3 bases are TGCAGTGCTAGAGGGACAGGGGTGAACATAGGCACAGATACGCAGTATTTT. This codes for CSARGTGVNIGTDTQYF.

This clonotype was counted a few times. This chain links TRBV7-3 with TRBJ2-2, with 9 positions matching TRBD2. The CDR3 loop spans 17 amino acids. Germline V lookup: CDR1 SGHTA, CDR2 FQGTGA. Trimming at V came to 4 bases and at J to 7 bases, leaving 13 bases not matched to a gene. The CDR3 is CASSSPRIAGVDGELFF. CDR3 in DNA: TGTGCCAGCAGCTCACCCAGGATAGCGGGAGTTGACGGGGAGCTGTTTTTT.

This clonotype came up a few times. This rearrangement joins TRBV5-6 to TRBJ2-1; TRBD2 matches at 10 bases. The length of the CDR3 is 15 residues. Looked up from germline, CDR1 is SGHDT and CDR2 is YYEEEE. Trimming took 5 bases from V and 9 from J; bases not matched to a gene: 11. The CDR3 DNA is TGTGCCAGCAGATTTACTAGCGGGGCTAGCTTTGAGCAGTTCTTC. This translates into CASRFTSGASFEQFF.

This clonotype has more than one count but fewer than ten. The rearrangement uses TRBV12-3 or TRBV12-4 and TRBJ1-5, with unresolved D. V was shortened by 3 bases and J by 3 bases, with 12 bases between the two germline ends. The CDR3 length is 15 residues. The CDR3, as DNA: TGTGCCAGCAGTTTGAGTGGGAGGGTCAATCAGCCCCAGCATTTT. This sequence encodes CASSLSGRVNQPQHF.

Concerning this clonotype itself: As the CDR3 is not closed by the conserved phenylalanine or tryptophan, this likely results from a read error. The chain combines TRBV12-3 or TRBV12-4 with TRBJ2-5; D is undetermined. This CDR3 has 13 residues. V shed 2 bases and J shed 11 bases, with 15 bases lying between them. The CDR3 sequence: CASSLTAPCQQYV. The CDR3 DNA reads TGTGCCAGCAGTTTAACAGCCCCCTGCCAGCAGTACGTC.

V gene TRBV7-2 combines with J gene TRBJ1-5, with a possible D match to TRBD1 (5 bases). This CDR3 has 15 residues. CDR1 is SGHTA and CDR2 is FQGNSA in the germline V gene. The ends were cut back, 5 bases at V and 8 bases at J, with 19 bases in the middle. In DNA form, the CDR3 reads TGTGCCAGCAGCCTAACCGGCTCCCAAGGGGAGCCCCAGCATTTT. Protein product: CASSLTGSQGEPQHF.

The gene calls are TRBV11-2 and TRBJ1-5; 12 bases line up with TRBD1. The CDR3 loop spans 20 amino acids. Trimming removed 4 bases from V and 0 bases from J; junction bases left unmatched: 13. CDR1 SGHAT and CDR2 FQNNGV come from the germline V gene. This CDR3 reads CASSCPPRDRGPYSNQPQHF. The CDR3 DNA follows: TGTGCCAGCAGCTGCCCTCCCCGGGACAGGGGGCCTTATAGCAATCAGCCCCAGCATTTT.

This chain joins TRBV6-2 or TRBV6-3 and TRBJ2-4; TRBD2 agrees at 9 bases. This CDR3 is 15 amino acids long. Trimming cost V 6 bases and J 6 bases; bases outside gene matches: 9. Germline CDR1 reads MNHEY; CDR2 reads SVGEGT. The CDR3 sequence is CASRTMGREGNIQYF. DNA for the CDR3: TGTGCCAGCAGAACGATGGGGCGGGAGGGAAACATTCAGTACTTC.

The chain has TRBV21-1 and TRBJ1-4. TRBV21-1 is shown as a pseudogene. The CDR3 runs 15 residues. This CDR3 reads CARTADHATNEKLFF. The CDR3 DNA reads TGTGCCAGGACGGCGGACCATGCAACTAATGAAAAACTGTTTTTT.

A few counts support this clonotype. This rearrangement joins TRBV29-1 to TRBJ2-5, with D unclear. The CDR3 has 11 amino acids. The germline V gene encodes CDR1 SQVTM and CDR2 ANQGSEA. V lost 8 bases, J lost 5 bases, and 12 bases lay in between. In DNA form, the CDR3 reads TGCAGCTCCTACTCCGGGGAGACCCAGTACTTC. This codes for CSSYSGETQYF.

The CDR3 DNA reads TGTGCCAGCAGTCCGGGTTGGGGAGTCCTAGCCAAAAACATTCAGTACTTC. Amino acid sequence: CASSPGWGVLAKNIQYF. V is TRBV27 and J is TRBJ2-4; tentatively, D is TRBD2 (5 bases). CDR3 length: 17 amino acids. V was trimmed by 5 bases and J by 0 bases, leaving 17 bases between them. CDR1 is MNHEY, CDR2 SMNVEV, per germline (reference sequence).

This clonotype has more than one count but fewer than ten. The J gene is TRBJ1-2, the V gene TRBV29-1; D perhaps matches TRBD1 (5 bases). The CDR3 sequence is 10 residues long. V shed 7 bases and J shed 12 bases, with 15 bases lying between them. Germline CDR1 is SQVTM and CDR2 is ANQGSEA. This CDR3 reads CSAGGTGHTF. CDR3 DNA: TGCAGCGCTGGGGGTACAGGCCACACCTTC.

The chain combines TRBV6-6 with TRBJ1-2; D is uncertain. The CDR3 contains 15 residues. V lost 7 bases and J lost 2, with 17 bases in between. Germline lookup yields CDR1 MNHNY and CDR2 SVGAGI (reference sequence). Written as DNA, the CDR3 is TGTGCCAGCACCCAAGGCATAGGACGAAACTATGGCTACACCTTC. Its translation is CASTQGIGRNYGYTF.

In regard to this clonotype: A single base separates this from a much larger clone, so it may be a read error. This likely comes from a read error, as the CDR3 has no conserved phenylalanine or tryptophan at its end. The rearrangement joins TRBV12-3 or TRBV12-4 to TRBJ1-2; D uncertain. The CDR3 spans 11 residues. The CDR3 DNA sequence: TGTGCCAGCACTTTACAGTATGGCTACACCCTC. Protein: CASTLQYGYTL.

V gene TRBV20-1 combines with J gene TRBJ1-4, with D maybe TRBD1 (6 bases). Per germline, CDR1 DFQATT and CDR2 SNEGSKA (reference sequence). The CDR3 contains 16 residues. Between the trimmed V and J ends, which lost 4 bases and 0 bases, there was a span of 15 bases. The CDR3 sequence: CSANGQIDATNEKLFF. Here the CDR3 DNA reads TGCAGTGCTAACGGACAGATTGATGCAACTAATGAAAAACTGTTTTTT.

The rearrangement uses TRBV7-2 and TRBJ2-2; the D gene is possibly TRBD2 (6 bases). The CDR3 has 15 amino acids. Germline CDR1 is SGHTA and CDR2 is FQGNSA. The V end was cut by 4 bases, the J end by 1 base, with 10 bases between. CDR3 nucleotides: TGTGCCAGCAGCTACGGGAGTCTGAACACCGGGGAGCTGTTTTTT. It is translated as CASSYGSLNTGELFF.

The chain joins TRBV15 to TRBJ2-5, with TRBD1 as a possible D gene (5 bases). The CDR3 length is 15 residues. Trimming removed 0 bases from V and 4 bases from J, with 12 bases in between. The V gene's germline CDR1 is LNHNV and CDR2 YYDKDF (reference sequence). Here the CDR3 reads CATSRDRAGRETQYF. CDR3 coding DNA: TGTGCCACCAGCAGAGATAGAGCAGGGCGAGAGACCCAGTACTTC.